These 10 T cell receptor beta chains share one sample of origin, sequenced in a study of regulatory T cells in long-lasting Graves disease. The time point is: persistent/refractory GD, antithyroid drugs over 5 years with positive TRAb. Scientists built the TCR library using RNA that was extracted from PBMCs. Combining iRepertoire HTBI primers with Arm-PCR of CDR3 regions, the authors built TCR beta libraries. In TCRdb, the multiplex PCR reads were re-called with MiXCR into one record per CDR3 protein. The sample has 700,000 or so distinct CDR3 sequences, about 30% seen once. The sequencing here drew on peripheral blood mononuclear cells (PBMCs), taken when the disease was refractory, from a patient treated with antithyroid drugs. Receptors originate from a female donor with Graves disease.

Concerning this clonotype: This clone may be a read error of a much larger clone one base away. CDR3 loop: CASSLDKRIEAFF. The CDR3 DNA sequence: TGTGCCAGCAGCTTAGACAAGCGCATTGAAGCTTTCTTT. The chain employs TRBV7-2 and TRBJ1-1; unclear D gene. Trimming removed 1 base from V and 7 bases from J, with 10 bases in between. This CDR3 comprises 13 residues. CDR1 is SGHTA and CDR2 is FQGNSA in the germline V gene.

The V and J genes are TRBV6-1 and TRBJ1-5; TRBD1 is a possible D gene (5 bases). The CDR3 is 13 amino acids. Germline-derived CDR1 and CDR2 are MNHNS and SASEGT. Trimming took 11 bases from V and 4 from J, leaving 15 bases between them. The CDR3 is CAVRRGVNQPQHF. The DNA for the CDR3 is TGTGCCGTCCGGCGGGGGGTGAATCAGCCCCAGCATTTT.

The J gene is TRBJ1-5, the V gene TRBV4-1; D gene ambiguous. The CDR3 extends over 14 amino acids. Germline V lookup: CDR1 MGHRA, CDR2 YSYEKL. V was clipped by 4 bases and J by 4 bases, with 11 bases between them. The CDR3 loop is CASSPSTANQPQHF. The CDR3 DNA is TGCGCCAGCAGCCCAAGCACAGCAAATCAGCCCCAGCATTTT.

CDR3 in amino acids: CASSLDRGNGYTF. CDR3 nucleotides: TGTGCCAGCAGCCTGGACAGGGGGAATGGCTACACCTTC. The rearrangement links TRBV6-1 to TRBJ1-2; 10 bases line up with TRBD1. CDR3 length equals 13 residues. J was trimmed by 6 bases and V by 6 bases; bases with no gene match: 4. The germline gives CDR1 MNHNS, CDR2 SASEGT.

This clonotype was observed a handful of times. CDR3 nucleotides: TGTGCCAGTAGTATTAGACCAGGGGAGCTGTTTTTT. Protein product: CASSIRPGELFF. J is TRBJ2-2 and V is TRBV19; no clear D gene. The CDR3 extends over 12 amino acids. The V gene's germline CDR1 is LNHDA and CDR2 SQIVND (reference sequence). Trimming pared 3 bases from V and 8 bases from J, leaving 7 bases between.

This clonotype occurred a few times. The gene calls are TRBV5-1 and TRBJ2-4; 9 bases are a match to TRBD2. V trimming: 4 bases; J trimming: 7 bases; junction bases outside the gene matches: 3. CDR1 SGHRS and CDR2 YFSETQ come from the germline V gene. The CDR3 is made up of 13 amino acids. The CDR3 coding sequence is TGCGCCAGCAGCCCTAGCGGGAAGAACATTCAGTACTTC. This codes for CASSPSGKNIQYF.

V usage is TRBV29-1 and J usage is TRBJ2-3; 7 bases are shared with TRBD1. CDR1 is SQVTM and CDR2 is ANQGSEA in the germline V gene. Trimming removed 3 bases from V and 4 bases from J; junction bases left unmatched: 7. This CDR3 spans 14 amino acids. This CDR3 is CSVDRQGGADTQYF. CDR3 DNA sequence: TGCAGCGTTGATAGACAGGGCGGTGCAGATACGCAGTATTTT.

On this clonotype itself: A read error may produce the germline difference seen at one junction end. V is TRBV29-1 and J is TRBJ1-4, with 9 bases matching TRBD1. Germline V gene lookup returns CDR1 SQVTM and CDR2 ANQGSEA. CDR3 size: 15 residues. CDR3 region: CSVEVEDRGGEELFF. DNA of the CDR3: TGCAGCGTTGAAGTAGAGGACAGGGGAGGTGAAGAACTGTTTTTT.

The rearrangement joins TRBV12-3 or TRBV12-4 to TRBJ2-3, with 8 bases aligning to TRBD2. V gave up 6 bases and J gave up 6 bases; unmatched junction bases: 11. The length of the CDR3 is 15 residues. The CDR3 loop is CASRAGGLLWDTQYF. Written as DNA, the CDR3 is TGTGCCAGCAGGGCGGGAGGCCTGCTATGGGATACGCAGTATTTT.

This clonotype was counted a few times. This chain links TRBV11-2 with TRBJ2-5; 8 bases fit TRBD1. The CDR3 spans 17 residues. The V segment lost 2 bases and the J segment 5 bases; nucleotides outside the gene matches: 13. The germline V gene has CDR1 SGHAT and CDR2 FQNNGV. CDR3 bases: TGTGCCAGCAGCTTAAGGCCCAAGACAGGGGCCCTCGAGACCCAGTACTTC. It yields the protein CASSLRPKTGALETQYF.